This T cell receptor beta chain comes out of a study of blood T cell repertoires in COVID-19. Looked up from germline, CDR1 is MNHEY and CDR2 is SVGEGT. The CDR3 sequence is 18 residues long. With 4 bases clipped from V and 3 bases from J, the junction kept 15 bases outside the gene matches. The repertoire was sequenced with immunoSEQ multiplex PCR; TCRdb's copy has only in-frame clones and lacks some. Among around 81,000 clones listed, approximately 86% were seen once. This clonotype was sampled from a man in his sixties or seventies with acute or convalescent COVID-19. The chain recombines TRBV6-2 or TRBV6-3 with TRBJ1-1, with 9 bases identical to TRBD1. The sequencing sample was made of peripheral blood. CDR3 DNA sequence: TGTGCCAGCAGTTCAGTCACAGGGGGCGCACGGTGGGACACTGAAGCTTTCTTT. This encodes CASSSVTGGARWDTEAFF.